The rows below give T cell receptor beta chains drawn from one sample of a study of blood T cell repertoires in COVID-19. Assay: immunoSEQ multiplex PCR; the TCRdb copy retains only in-frame clones and omits some. The top ten hold around 3.2% of the sample, which has roughly 300,000 clones, around 81% seen once. The sequencing input was peripheral blood. These receptors all stem from a woman aged 60-70 years with active or convalescent COVID-19. Each CDR3 is given with its conserved first and last residue. The order of the fields is J gene, V gene, D gene, clone size, CDR3 protein, CDR3 DNA. A D gene is named only where the DNA matches it firmly. Rows give clone size only sometimes, using once, few, many, or a class for an expanded clone.

TRBJ1-2	TRBV6-1	.	.	CASSEKSLGRGRPNNYGYTF	TGTGCCAGCAGTGAAAAGAGTTTGGGGAGGGGTCGACCGAATAACTATGGCTACACCTTC
TRBJ1-4	TRBV27	.	.	CAVKGGDEKLFF	TGTGCCGTCAAGGGGGGGGATGAAAAACTGTTTTTT
TRBJ2-5	TRBV7-8	TRBD1	.	CASSLVTGGLETQYF	TGTGCCAGCAGCTTAGTTACAGGGGGCTTGGAGACCCAGTACTTC
TRBJ2-2	TRBV5-1	TRBD1	.	CASREQGRTGELFF	TGCGCCAGCAGGGAACAGGGGCGGACCGGGGAGCTGTTTTTT
TRBJ2-1	TRBV5-1	.	.	CASSWDRGTGNEQFF	TGCGCCAGCAGCTGGGACCGCGGGACGGGCAATGAGCAGTTCTTC
TRBJ1-1	TRBV9	.	.	CASSVAPGMNTEAFF	TGTGCCAGCAGCGTAGCTCCAGGGATGAACACTGAAGCTTTCTTT
TRBJ2-7	TRBV5-1	TRBD2	.	CASSTGLAGYEQYF	TGCGCCAGCAGCACGGGACTAGCGGGGTACGAGCAGTACTTC
TRBJ2-7	TRBV13	TRBD1	.	CASSLEGAFMNEQYF	TGTGCCAGCAGCTTAGAGGGGGCGTTTATGAACGAGCAGTACTTC
TRBJ1-2	TRBV7-2	TRBD1	once	CASRLPEQGFYGYTF	TGTGCCAGCAGGTTACCGGAACAGGGGTTCTATGGCTACACCTTC
TRBJ1-1	TRBV5-1	TRBD1	.	CASSLLGGKDAEAFF	TGCGCCAGCAGCCTATTAGGGGGCAAGGATGCTGAAGCTTTCTTT
TRBJ1-3	TRBV19	TRBD1	.	CASSIGQGINTIYF	TGTGCCAGTAGTATCGGACAGGGGATAAACACCATATATTTT
TRBJ2-5	TRBV7-3	TRBD2	.	CASSPSGGGQTQYF	TGTGCCAGCAGCCCCTCTGGCGGGGGACAGACCCAGTACTTC
TRBJ1-2	TRBV3-1/TRBV3-2	TRBD1	once	CASSQVDRGGYTF	TGTGCCAGCAGCCAAGTTGACAGGGGTGGCTACACCTTC
TRBJ2-2	TRBV16	TRBD1	.	CASSQLTQGASGELFF	TGTGCCAGCAGCCAATTGACACAGGGGGCTTCCGGGGAGCTGTTTTTT
TRBJ1-2	TRBV19	TRBD1	.	CAVPGQGPSNYGYTF	TGTGCCGTTCCGGGACAGGGGCCTTCTAACTATGGCTACACCTTC
TRBJ1-2	TRBV7-2	.	.	CASSLEGAGYTF	TGTGCCAGCAGCTTAGAAGGGGCAGGTTACACCTTC
TRBJ2-5	TRBV20-1	.	once	CSARPQETQYF	TGCAGTGCTAGACCCCAGGAGACCCAGTACTTC
TRBJ2-3	TRBV4-3	TRBD2	.	CASSQGSGGAIDTQYF	TGCGCCAGCAGCCAGGGTAGCGGGGGGGCAATAGATACGCAGTATTTT
TRBJ2-1	TRBV7-2	.	.	CASSLVGGSYNEQFF	TGTGCCAGCAGCTTAGTAGGGGGCTCCTACAATGAGCAGTTCTTC
TRBJ1-2	TRBV27	TRBD1	.	CASMTGVDYGYTF	TGTGCCAGCATGACAGGGGTTGACTATGGCTACACCTTC
TRBJ1-1	TRBV19	.	few	CASSMKARVANTEAFF	TGTGCCAGTAGTATGAAGGCCCGGGTCGCGAACACTGAAGCTTTCTTT
TRBJ2-2	TRBV9	.	.	CASSAPLRSGNTGELFF	TGTGCCAGCAGCGCTCCCTTGCGTAGCGGGAACACCGGGGAGCTGTTTTTT
TRBJ1-3	TRBV18	TRBD1	.	CASSPGQDSGNTIYF	TGTGCCAGCTCACCAGGACAGGACTCTGGAAACACCATATATTTT